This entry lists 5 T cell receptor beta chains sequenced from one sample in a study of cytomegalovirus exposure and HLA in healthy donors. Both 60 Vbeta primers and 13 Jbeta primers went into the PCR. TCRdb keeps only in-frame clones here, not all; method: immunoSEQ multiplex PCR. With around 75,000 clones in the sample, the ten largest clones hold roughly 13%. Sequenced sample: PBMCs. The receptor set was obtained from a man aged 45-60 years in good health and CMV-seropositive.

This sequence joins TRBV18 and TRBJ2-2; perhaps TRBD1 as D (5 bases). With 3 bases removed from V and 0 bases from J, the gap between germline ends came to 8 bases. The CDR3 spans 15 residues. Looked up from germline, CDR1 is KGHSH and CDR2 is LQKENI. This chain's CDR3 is CASSPAGPNTGELFF. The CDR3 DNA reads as TGTGCCAGCTCACCGGCAGGGCCGAACACCGGGGAGCTGTTTTTT.

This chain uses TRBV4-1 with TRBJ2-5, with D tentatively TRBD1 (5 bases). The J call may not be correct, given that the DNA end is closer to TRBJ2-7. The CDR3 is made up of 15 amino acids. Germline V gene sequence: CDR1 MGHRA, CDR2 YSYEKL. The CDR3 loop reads CASSPFLGAKYEQYF. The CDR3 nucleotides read TGCGCCAGCAGCCCGTTTCTTGGGGCTAAATACGAGCAGTACTTC.

The CDR3, as DNA: TGTGCCAGCAGCTCCCGGTCGAGGGCCTACGAGCAGTACGTC. Translating it yields CASSSRSRAYEQYV. V gene TRBV5-6 combines with J gene TRBJ2-7; maybe TRBD2 (5 bases). V was pared by 3 bases and J by 2 bases, with 12 bases between. The CDR3 contains 14 residues. The germline CDR1 and CDR2 sequences are SGHDT and YYEEEE.

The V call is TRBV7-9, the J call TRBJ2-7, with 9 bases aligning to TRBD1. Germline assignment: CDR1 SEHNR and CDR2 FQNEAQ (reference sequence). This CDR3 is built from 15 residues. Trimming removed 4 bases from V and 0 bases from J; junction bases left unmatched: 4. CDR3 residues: CASSSGTGTSYEQYF. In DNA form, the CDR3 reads TGTGCCAGCAGCTCCGGGACAGGGACCTCCTACGAGCAGTACTTC.

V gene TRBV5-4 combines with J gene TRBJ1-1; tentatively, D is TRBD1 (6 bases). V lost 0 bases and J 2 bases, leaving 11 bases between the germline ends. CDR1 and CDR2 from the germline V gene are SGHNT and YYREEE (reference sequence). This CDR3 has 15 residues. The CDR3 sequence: CASSLGGGVNTEAFF. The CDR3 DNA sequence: TGTGCCAGCAGCTTGGGAGGGGGGGTTAACACTGAAGCTTTCTTT.